The 20 T cell receptor beta chains reported below all come from one sample, sequenced in a study of blood T cell repertoires in COVID-19. Generated by immunoSEQ multiplex PCR, the TCRdb table keeps only in-frame clones and is missing some. The sample yields 150,000 or so clones, 70% to 90% seen once. Input material: peripheral blood. These receptors originate from a human donor in a cohort sampled during active COVID-19.

The count of this clone is one. This chain links TRBV4-3 with TRBJ2-1, with D uncertain. The CDR3 spans 13 residues. Germline-derived CDR1 and CDR2 are LGHNA and YSLEER. V lost 0 bases and J 2 bases, leaving 2 bases between the germline ends. In DNA form, the CDR3 reads TGCGCCAGCAGCCAAGACGCCTACAATGAGCAGTTCTTC. The encoded protein is CASSQDAYNEQFF.

This clone has ten or more counts. The V gene is TRBV7-8, the J gene TRBJ1-1; D may be TRBD1 (5 bases). Trimming removed 2 bases from V and 3 bases from J, with 7 bases in between. The CDR3 sequence is 13 residues long. Germline assignment: CDR1 SGHVS and CDR2 FQNEAQ. Written as DNA, the CDR3 is TGTGCCAGCAGCTTACAGGGATACACTGAAGCTTTCTTT. Its translation: CASSLQGYTEAFF.

The V and J genes are TRBV7-2 and TRBJ2-7; possible D gene TRBD2, 6 bases. Germline V CDR1 and CDR2: SGHTA, FQGNSA. Trimming took off 8 bases at V and 2 bases at J, with 16 bases between the two ends. This CDR3 has 14 residues. This chain's CDR3 is CASASGLPTYEQYF. The CDR3 nucleotides read TGTGCCAGCGCTTCGGGACTCCCGACCTACGAGCAGTACTTC.

The V gene is TRBV7-2, the J gene TRBJ1-5; TRBD1 is a possible D gene (5 bases). The CDR3 is 15 amino acids. Germline-derived CDR1 and CDR2 are SGHTA and FQGNSA. With 5 bases removed from V and 2 bases from J, the gap between germline ends came to 13 bases. Here the CDR3 reads CASSLGGVGNQPQHF. In DNA form, the CDR3 reads TGTGCCAGCAGCCTCGGGGGGGTCGGCAATCAGCCCCAGCATTTT.

The rearrangement uses TRBV12-3 or TRBV12-4 and TRBJ2-3; D is unclear. This CDR3 is 13 amino acids long. The V gene lost 6 bases and the J gene lost 0 bases, with 7 bases spanning the gap. The CDR3 DNA sequence: TGTGCCAGCAGGCTGACTAGCACAGATACGCAGTATTTT. Translation: CASRLTSTDTQYF.

The chain employs TRBV20-1 and TRBJ2-7; 9 bases map to TRBD1. The V segment lost 3 bases and the J segment 1 base; nucleotides outside the gene matches: 7. The CDR3 is 15 residues long. Germline values: CDR1 DFQATT, CDR2 SNEGSKA (reference sequence). The CDR3 region has the DNA TGCAGTGCTAGTGCCTTGGGGACAGGGTCCTACGAGCAGTACTTC. It yields the protein CSASALGTGSYEQYF.

The chain joins TRBV11-1 to TRBJ2-7; D gene unclear. From germline, CDR1 is SGHAT and CDR2 FQDESV (reference sequence). CDR3 size: 14 residues. The germline V and J ends were trimmed by 3 bases and 3 bases, with 12 bases remaining between them. CDR3 sequence reads: CASSFDKFFYEQYF. In nucleotides, the CDR3 is TGTGCCAGCAGCTTTGACAAGTTCTTCTACGAGCAGTACTTC.

This clone was counted a few times. The V call is TRBV23-1, the J call TRBJ2-7; TRBD1 is a possible D gene (7 bases). TRBV23-1 is recorded as an ORF, its role being uncertain. The V end lost 4 bases, the J end lost 4 bases, and 20 bases lay between the germline ends. This CDR3 has 16 amino acids. Written as DNA, the CDR3 is TGCGCCAGCAGTCCCAACAAAGCACAGGGGAGGTACGAGCAGTACTTC. Amino acid sequence: CASSPNKAQGRYEQYF.

The chain joins TRBV6-1 to TRBJ2-7, with 10 bases aligning to TRBD1. J gave up 4 bases and V 2 bases, and 5 bases lay outside the gene matches. CDR1 is MNHNS, CDR2 SASEGT, per germline. The CDR3 is 15 residues long. The chain's CDR3 is CASSESRTGGYEQYF. In DNA, the CDR3 is TGTGCCAGCAGTGAATCAAGGACAGGGGGTTACGAGCAGTACTTC.

The chain recombines TRBV5-1 with TRBJ2-3; D ambiguous. This CDR3 is built from 15 residues. V lost 4 bases and J 3 bases, leaving 15 bases between the germline ends. Germline V gene lookup returns CDR1 SGHRS and CDR2 YFSETQ. In nucleotides, the CDR3 is TGCGCCAGCAGCGGTGGCAGGTCGAGTACAGATACGCAGTATTTT. It is translated as CASSGGRSSTDTQYF.

The chain is built from TRBV10-1 and TRBJ1-3; D not resolved. The V end was cut by 1 base, the J end by 1 base, with 14 bases between. Germline V lookup: CDR1 WNHNN, CDR2 SYGVQD (reference sequence). The CDR3 extends over 17 amino acids. In DNA form, the CDR3 reads TGCGCCAGCAGTGAGTGTTGTGGCAGATCATCTGGAAACACCATATATTTT. Translated: CASSECCGRSSGNTIYF.

This chain connects TRBV11-3 to TRBJ2-7; 7 bases are shared with TRBD2. The length of the CDR3 is 14 residues. Germline V gives CDR1 SGHNT, CDR2 YENEEA. V lost 1 base to trimming and J lost 5 bases; unmatched junction nucleotides: 5. In nucleotides, the CDR3 is TGTGCCAGCAGCTTAGGCGGGAGTTCCCACGAGCAGTACTTC. Translation gives CASSLGGSSHEQYF.

Comments on this clone: One end of the junction varies from germline; a read error may be responsible. This chain links TRBV20-1 with TRBJ2-7; 7 bases are a match to TRBD1. Germline values: CDR1 DFQATT, CDR2 SNEGSKA (reference sequence). This CDR3 is 11 amino acids long. The chain's CDR3 is CSASGQALSHF. The CDR3 coding sequence is TGCAGTGCTTCCGGACAGGCACTATCCCACTTC.

The sample holds a few counts of this clone. V is TRBV27 and J is TRBJ1-2; 7 nucleotides agree with TRBD1. Trimming removed 2 bases from V and 7 bases from J; junction bases left unmatched: 4. Germline V gives CDR1 MNHEY, CDR2 SMNVEV (reference sequence). The CDR3 covers 13 residues. The CDR3 sequence: CASSLAGGGGYTF. The DNA for the CDR3 is TGTGCCAGCAGTTTAGCAGGGGGTGGTGGCTACACCTTC.

This clone appeared a few times. The chain couples TRBV9 to TRBJ2-5; TRBD2 aligns across 11 bases. V was clipped by 0 bases and J by 5 bases; unmatched bases: 9. This CDR3 spans 17 amino acids. The germline CDR1 and CDR2 sequences are SGDLS and YYNGEE. The CDR3 loop reads CASSVGDSGGADETQYF. CDR3 DNA: TGTGCCAGCAGCGTAGGCGATAGCGGGGGGGCCGATGAGACCCAGTACTTC.

This clone appeared a single time. This chain joins TRBV6-1 and TRBJ1-1; maybe TRBD1 (5 bases). Deletions cut 0 bases from V and 1 base from J, with 15 bases between. CDR1 and CDR2 (germline): MNHNS, SASEGT. This CDR3 is built from 17 residues. The CDR3 reads CASSEALRGLGNTEAFF. The CDR3 DNA reads as TGTGCCAGCAGTGAAGCGCTTAGGGGTTTAGGGAACACTGAAGCTTTCTTT.

The rearrangement links TRBV7-9 to TRBJ1-1; D is unresolved. Germline V gives CDR1 SEHNR, CDR2 FQNEAQ (reference sequence). The CDR3 covers 12 residues. Deletions cut 5 bases from V and 5 bases from J, with 9 bases between. CDR3 bases: TGTGCCAGCAGCCCCGAGATTACTGAAGCTTTCTTT. As protein: CASSPEITEAFF.

The chain's CDR3 is CASSLGAYEQYF. The DNA for the CDR3 is TGCGCCAGCAGCTTAGGAGCCTACGAGCAGTACTTC. The chain is built from TRBV5-1 and TRBJ2-7; D is undetermined. The CDR3 contains 12 residues. The germline V gene encodes CDR1 SGHRS and CDR2 YFSETQ. Trimming removed 2 bases from V and 2 bases from J, with 5 bases in between.

The chain couples TRBV28 to TRBJ1-4; TRBD1 is a possible D gene (6 bases). Per germline, CDR1 MDHEN and CDR2 SYDVKM. The CDR3 spans 14 residues. V shed 5 bases and J shed 5 bases, with 12 bases lying between them. In DNA, the CDR3 is TGTGCCAGCAGTCCTCACAGGGCGAATGAAAAACTGTTTTTT. Its translation: CASSPHRANEKLFF.

The gene calls are TRBV3-1 (or the pseudogene TRBV3-2) and TRBJ2-2; 7 positions agree with TRBD1. This CDR3 has 17 residues. The trim removed 4 bases at V and 2 bases at J, leaving 10 bases unmatched. Per the germline V gene, CDR1 is LGHDT and CDR2 is YNNKEL (reference sequence). As DNA, the CDR3 is TGTGCCAGCAGCCGAGGATACAACAGGGGAAACACCGGGGAGCTGTTTTTT. This sequence encodes CASSRGYNRGNTGELFF.